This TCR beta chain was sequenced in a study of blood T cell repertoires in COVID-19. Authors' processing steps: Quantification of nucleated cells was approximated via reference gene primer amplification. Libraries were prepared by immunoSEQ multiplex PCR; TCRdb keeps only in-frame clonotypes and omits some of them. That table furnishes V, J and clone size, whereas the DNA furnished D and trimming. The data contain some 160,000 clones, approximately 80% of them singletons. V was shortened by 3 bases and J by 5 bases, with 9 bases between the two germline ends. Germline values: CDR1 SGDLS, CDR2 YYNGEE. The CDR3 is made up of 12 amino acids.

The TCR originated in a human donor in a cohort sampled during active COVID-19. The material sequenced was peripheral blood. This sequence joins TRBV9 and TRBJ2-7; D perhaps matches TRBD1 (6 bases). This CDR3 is CASSDQGNEQYF. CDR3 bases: TGTGCCAGCAGCGACCAGGGGAACGAGCAGTACTTC.